This TCR beta chain appears in the sequencing data of a study of STAT3 mutations in large granular lymphocyte leukemia. Study summary: Immunosuppressive therapy was given to more than half of T-LGLL patients.

To note about this clone: No antigen is known for it.

Study-level points and caveats: All newly emerging clones after therapy were STAT3 wild type. In T-cell large granular lymphocyte leukemia, about half of patients showed multiple immunodominant subclonotypes.

This table comes from immunoSEQ multiplex PCR, and its TCRdb copy is limited to in-frame clones, with some not included. The table has approximately 45,000 clones, about 81% seen once. What was sequenced was PBMCs. This clonotype was sampled from a human donor with T large granular lymphocyte leukemia. Some clones in this sample may be carry-over from other donors' samples.

CDR3 sequence reads: CASSVGDRDVDTQYF. The CDR3, as DNA: TGTGCCAGCAGCGTAGGGGACAGGGATGTAGATACGCAGTATTTT. The chain joins TRBV9 to TRBJ2-3; 9 bases match TRBD1. Germline lookup yields CDR1 SGDLS and CDR2 YYNGEE. The CDR3 is 15 residues long. Losses at the gene ends were 0 bases for V and 5 bases for J; bases not matched to a gene: 4.